These T cell receptor beta chains were read from a single sample in a study of T cells in pancreatic ductal adenocarcinoma. Generated by immunoSEQ multiplex PCR, the TCRdb table keeps only in-frame clones and is missing some. The data hold about 98,000 clones, with around 96% observed a single time. Sequencing was carried out using PBMCs. The receptors were gathered from a human donor with pancreatic ductal adenocarcinoma. CDR3s include the opening cysteine and the closing phenylalanine or tryptophan. The D gene is left open where the match is weak. Clone size, where shown, is once, few, many, or a class for clones that have expanded.

-,TRBV5-5,TRBJ2-7,TRBD1,CASSLARDSFYEQYF,TGTGCCAGCAGCTTGGCAAGGGACAGCTTCTACGAGCAGTACTTC
-,TRBV15,TRBJ2-7,-,CATSRDLDSAYEQYF,TGTGCCACCAGCAGAGATCTGGACTCGGCCTACGAGCAGTACTTC
-,TRBV7-2,TRBJ2-1,-,CASSLVIGNEQFF,TGTGCCAGCAGCTTAGTAATCGGGAATGAGCAGTTCTTC
-,TRBV7-2,TRBJ1-2,-,CASSSSYGYTF,TGTGCCAGCAGCTCTTCCTATGGCTACACCTTC
-,TRBV5-1,TRBJ2-7,TRBD1,CASSSGTGWYEQYF,TGCGCCAGCAGCTCCGGGACAGGATGGTACGAGCAGTACTTC
once,TRBV18,TRBJ2-5,-,CASSPPEKAGQETQYF,TGTGCCAGCTCACCACCGGAAAAGGCAGGACAAGAGACCCAGTACTTC
-,TRBV27,TRBJ1-2,TRBD1,CASSFRTGGVYGYTF,TGTGCCAGCAGTTTCCGGACAGGGGGGGTTTATGGCTACACCTTC
-,TRBV7-2,TRBJ2-1,TRBD2,CASSLGTSGGIFEWVF,TGTGCCAGCAGCCTAGGGACTAGCGGGGGGATCTTCGAATGGGTCTTC
-,TRBV7-6,TRBJ1-1,-,CASSQGHLNTEAFF,TGTGCCAGCAGCCAGGGACACCTTAACACTGAAGCTTTCTTT
-,TRBV7-2,TRBJ2-7,TRBD1,CASSFLGAGQGVYEQYF,TGTGCCAGCAGCTTTTTGGGTGCCGGACAGGGGGTGTACGAGCAGTACTTC
-,TRBV5-1,TRBJ2-5,TRBD2,CASSLGLAGGEETQYF,TGCGCCAGCAGCCTGGGACTAGCGGGAGGAGAGGAGACCCAGTACTTC
-,TRBV29-1,TRBJ1-4,-,CSAIAPNEKLFF,TGCAGCGCCATAGCACCTAATGAAAAACTGTTTTTT
-,TRBV4-1,TRBJ1-1,-,CASSQTRNTEAFF,TGCGCCAGCAGCCAAACGCGGAACACTGAAGCTTTCTTT
few,TRBV18,TRBJ1-1,-,CASSRAMNTEAFF,TGTGCCAGCTCACGGGCAATGAACACTGAAGCTTTCTTT
-,TRBV28,TRBJ2-1,-,CASSLSSNEQFF,TGTGCCAGCAGTCTTAGTAGCAATGAGCAGTTCTTC